This T cell receptor beta chain was captured in a study of T cells in Graves' hyperthyroidism and ophthalmopathy. Study-wide background: Peripheral blood was obtained at initial diagnosis, preceding any treatment. Study-wide points: In blood, most of the thyroid clonotypes expanded above 0.001 were also present.

Turning to this clonotype: Its matching antigen is unknown.

Individuals with ophthalmopathy presented a Clinical Activity Score of at least 3, a NOSPECS grade of at least 4 and a duration under 3 months. RNA transcripts served as the template for amplifying TCR beta CDR3 regions. First-round RT-PCR targeting the TCR CDR3 was performed with the HTBI primer set. Via MiXCR, TCRdb re-called the multiplex PCR reads, giving one row per CDR3 protein. The sample has hundreds of thousands of distinct CDR3 sequences; about 15% are singletons. CDR1 and CDR2 (germline): MNHEY, SVGEGT. The V and J ends lost 3 bases and 7 bases, in that order; junction bases with no gene match: 7. The CDR3 extends over 16 amino acids.

This receptor was identified in a man between 18 and 29 years old with Graves' ophthalmopathy. Input material: blood. The V call is TRBV6-2 or TRBV6-3, the J call TRBJ2-1; 12 bases line up with TRBD2. The CDR3 spells CASSYASGGAWNEQFF. The CDR3 DNA is TGTGCCAGCAGTTATGCTAGCGGGGGGGCCTGGAATGAGCAGTTCTTC.